This note documents a single TCR beta chain sequence. This same CDR3 is encoded by further DNA sequences in the sample. This specimen comes from a study of shared clonotypes between healthy human individuals. This table comes from immunoSEQ multiplex PCR, and its TCRdb copy is limited to in-frame clones, with some not included. Seen here are hundreds of thousands of clones, more than 60% observed once, and the top ten hold roughly 10%. This CDR3 contains 13 residues. V lost 2 bases and J 4 bases, leaving 6 bases between the germline ends. The germline V gene encodes CDR1 ENHRY and CDR2 SYGVKD. The chain uses TRBV10-3 and TRBJ2-1; D unclear. The sample was memory CD4+ T cells sorted from blood. This sample's subset: CD45RA-negative fraction. The source is a man aged 30 to 39 in good health. The CDR3 bases are TGTGCCATCAGTGAGGGGTCTTACAATGAGCAGTTCTTC. Translated, it gives CAISEGSYNEQFF.